Presented here are 17 T cell receptor beta chains from one specimen sequenced in a study of identical twins. TCRdb itself ran the 5' RACE reads through MiXCR, one entry per CDR3 protein. The data contain around 510,000 distinct CDR3 sequences, 13% to 15% of them singletons. These records were also assigned to another study, of yellow fever vaccine responses in identical twins.

Material for sequencing was CD4+ T cells sorted from blood. The receptors come from a woman between 18 and 30 years old in good health.

This sequence joins TRBV9 and TRBJ1-1; 8 bases agree with TRBD1. The ends lost 4 bases at V and 11 bases at J; junction bases unmatched: 13. The CDR3 is made up of 14 amino acids. Germline CDR1 reads SGDLS; CDR2 reads YYNGEE. The CDR3 bases are TGTGCCAGCAGCCCTAGTGGGCAGGGGGCGATGGCTTTCTTT. Translating gives CASSPSGQGAMAFF.

V and J are TRBV18 and TRBJ1-1, with a possible D match to TRBD1 (6 bases). V dropped 2 bases and J dropped 2 bases, with 9 bases sitting between them. Per germline, CDR1 KGHSH and CDR2 LQKENI. The length of the CDR3 is 14 residues. The chain's CDR3 is CASSPRGTNTEAFF. The DNA of the CDR3 is TGTGCCAGCTCACCAAGGGGGACTAACACTGAAGCTTTCTTT.

The V gene is TRBV7-9, the J gene TRBJ1-1, with TRBD1 identical over 7 bases. V trimming: 5 bases; J trimming: 2 bases; junction bases outside the gene matches: 11. CDR1 and CDR2 from the germline V gene are SEHNR and FQNEAQ (reference sequence). This CDR3 has 16 amino acids. CDR3 sequence: CASSLLRPGGNTEAFF. The CDR3 DNA sequence: TGTGCCAGCAGCCTTCTCCGGCCAGGGGGAAACACTGAAGCTTTCTTT. The entire variable domain, with the rest obtained from reference TRBV7-9 and TRBJ1-1, is as follows: DTGVSQNPRHKITKRGQNVTFRCDPISEHNRLYWYRQTLGQGPEFLTYFQNEAQLEKSRLLSDRFSAERPKGSFSTLEIQRTEQGDSAMYLCASSLLRPGGNTEAFFGQGTRLTVV.

This chain links TRBV30 with TRBJ1-1; maybe TRBD1 (6 bases). There are 16 residues in the CDR3. The V end lost 3 bases, the J end lost 8 bases, and 25 bases lay between the germline ends. Germline V gene sequence: CDR1 GTSNPN, CDR2 SVGIG (reference sequence). This chain's CDR3 is CAWRVLVSVQGTEAFF. The CDR3 nucleotides are TGTGCCTGGAGAGTATTGGTATCCGTCCAGGGGACGGAAGCTTTCTTT.

Ten or more counts support this clonotype. The rearrangement joins TRBV5-1 to TRBJ1-6, with D perhaps TRBD1 (5 bases). The germline CDR1 and CDR2 sequences are SGHRS and YFSETQ. CDR3 length equals 15 residues. Trimming stripped 0 bases from V and 7 bases from J, with 11 bases between. In DNA, the CDR3 is TGCGCCAGCAGCTTGGTCCAGGGATTGAATTCACCCCTCCACTTT. This translates into CASSLVQGLNSPLHF.

The chain couples TRBV12-3 or TRBV12-4 to TRBJ1-6; no reliable D call. V shed 6 bases and J shed 9 bases, with 12 bases lying between them. The CDR3 has 13 amino acids. The DNA of the CDR3 is TGTGCCAGCAGGCCCCCGGGGATTTCACCCCTCCACTTT. Its translation is CASRPPGISPLHF.

The V gene is TRBV6-4, the J gene TRBJ2-1, with TRBD2 matching 10 bases. Germline V gene lookup returns CDR1 MRHNA and CDR2 SNTAGT. With V trimmed by 0 bases and J by 0 bases, 2 bases remained unmatched. The CDR3 covers 17 residues. CDR3 region: CASSDSGLASSYNEQFF. The CDR3 nucleotides are TGTGCCAGCAGTGACTCGGGACTAGCGAGCTCCTACAATGAGCAGTTCTTC.

The V call is TRBV28, the J call TRBJ2-3; D perhaps matches TRBD1 (6 bases). CDR1 MDHEN and CDR2 SYDVKM come from the germline V gene. The CDR3 sequence is 19 residues long. The V and J ends lost 3 bases and 0 bases respectively, with 22 bases between them. CDR3 nucleotide sequence: TGTGCCAGCAGTTTTTCCCGATCTCGAGGGGGATTAAGCACAGATACGCAGTATTTT. Protein product: CASSFSRSRGGLSTDTQYF.

Ten or more counts support this clonotype. The chain links TRBV12-3 or TRBV12-4 to TRBJ2-2, with a possible D match to TRBD2 (6 bases). CDR3 length: 16 residues. The germline V and J ends were trimmed by 4 bases and 5 bases, with 17 bases remaining between them. CDR3 DNA sequence: TGTGCCAGCAGTTCCGAGAACCTACGGGGGACCGGGGAGCTGTTTTTT. Translating gives CASSSENLRGTGELFF.

The gene calls are TRBV28 and TRBJ1-2, with TRBD1 as a possible D gene (6 bases). Deletions cut 8 bases from V and 4 bases from J, with 11 bases between. Germline CDR1 and CDR2: MDHEN and SYDVKM. This CDR3 contains 12 residues. The DNA of the CDR3 is TGTGCCAGCTCCGGGACAACCTATGGCTACACCTTC. Residues: CASSGTTYGYTF.

This clonotype was counted only a few times. The chain is built from TRBV18 and TRBJ2-7; 8 bases fit TRBD1. This CDR3 is built from 15 residues. CDR1 KGHSH and CDR2 LQKENI come from the germline V gene. With 4 bases clipped from V and 3 bases from J, the junction kept 8 bases outside the gene matches. This CDR3 is CASSLGQGNIYEQYF. The CDR3 DNA reads TGTGCCAGCTCACTTGGACAGGGTAACATCTACGAGCAGTACTTC. The whole variable domain, filled in from reference TRBV18 and TRBJ2-7, reads NAGVMQNPRHLVRRRGQEARLRCSPMKGHSHVYWYRQLPEEGLKFMVYLQKENIIDESGMPKERFSAEFPKEGPSILRIQQVVRGDSAAYFCASSLGQGNIYEQYFGPGTRLTVT.

This clonotype was seen only a few times. This chain uses TRBV20-1 with TRBJ2-7, with 9 nucleotides matching TRBD1. This CDR3 comprises 13 residues. Germline V gene sequence: CDR1 DFQATT, CDR2 SNEGSKA (reference sequence). V was pared by 5 bases and J by 4 bases, with 6 bases of the junction left unmatched. The CDR3, as DNA: TGCAGTGCTGCCGGGACAGGGAAGTACGAGCAGTACTTC. Amino acids: CSAAGTGKYEQYF.

This clonotype was observed at least ten times. The genes are TRBV11-2 and TRBJ2-3, with 13 positions matching TRBD2. Per germline, CDR1 SGHAT and CDR2 FQNNGV. The CDR3 has 14 residues. J gave up 12 bases and V 3 bases, and 6 bases lay outside the gene matches. CDR3 residues: CASSFGLAGAFQYF. In nucleotides, the CDR3 is TGTGCCAGCAGCTTTGGACTAGCGGGAGCTTTCCAGTATTTT.

As DNA, the CDR3 is TGCGCCAGCAGCTTGGCGCTGACAGGGGGCGGTGAGCAGTTCTTC. This gives the protein CASSLALTGGGEQFF. V is TRBV5-1 and J is TRBJ2-1, with 10 bases aligning to TRBD1. The germline V gene has CDR1 SGHRS and CDR2 YFSETQ. The V gene end was trimmed by 0 bases and the J gene end by 9 bases; junction bases not matched to a gene: 6. The CDR3 runs 15 residues.

This clonotype has only a few counts. The rearrangement links TRBV5-6 to TRBJ2-1; TRBD1 agrees at 7 bases. CDR3 length: 15 amino acids. Per the germline V gene, CDR1 is SGHDT and CDR2 is YYEEEE. V was pared by 5 bases and J by 0 bases, with 5 bases of the junction left unmatched. The CDR3 reads CASRPGTDSYNEQFF. CDR3 nucleotide sequence: TGTGCCAGCAGGCCCGGGACAGACTCCTACAATGAGCAGTTCTTC.

This clonotype was observed many times. The gene calls are TRBV12-3 or TRBV12-4 and TRBJ2-3, with D hard to call. CDR3 size: 13 residues. Trimming left V 5 bases short and J 6 bases short, with 12 bases between. In DNA, the CDR3 is TGTGCCAGCAGTCCGAATCGTGAGGATACGCAGTATTTT. Protein product: CASSPNREDTQYF.

In its sample, this clonotype was seen a few times. The chain employs TRBV5-6 and TRBJ2-5; 7 nucleotides match TRBD1. This CDR3 has 14 residues. From germline, CDR1 is SGHDT and CDR2 YYEEEE. V lost 4 bases, J lost 4 bases, and 7 bases stayed unmatched. The CDR3 DNA follows: TGTGCCAGCAGCCGACAGGGCTTAGGAGAGACCCAGTACTTC. It codes for CASSRQGLGETQYF. Drawing the rest from reference TRBV5-6 and TRBJ2-5, the complete variable domain is DAGVTQSPTHLIKTRGQQVTLRCSPKSGHDTVSWYQQALGQGPQFIFQYYEEEERQRGNFPDRFSGHQFPNYSSELNVNALLLGDSALYLCASSRQGLGETQYFGPGTRLLVL.